Given below is one TCR beta chain in context. Methods used by the authors: The authors estimated nucleated cell counts from reference gene primer amplification. Here immunoSEQ multiplex PCR was the method, and the copy in TCRdb shows in-frame clones only, minus some. The DNA gave D and trimming, while V, J and clone size come from that table. This sample carries 30,000 to 50,000 clones, approximately 84% of them seen once, and the ten largest clones take about 14%. This sample is part of a study of blood T cell repertoires in COVID-19. Study context: Collection of acute and convalescent COVID-19 samples took place in the United States, Italy and Spain. T cells, B-cell-depleted T cells, or PBMCs provided the cDNA or gDNA that served as material.

The CDR3 runs to 13 residues. Deletions cut 2 bases from V and 4 bases from J, with 8 bases between. The source material was peripheral blood. This TCR came from a man aged 45 to 65 with active or convalescent COVID-19. The rearrangement uses TRBV12-3 or TRBV12-4 and TRBJ1-2, with D maybe TRBD1 (5 bases). In DNA, the CDR3 is TGTGCCAGCAGTTTACCGGGGGGCTATGGCTACACCTTC. Its protein product is CASSLPGGYGYTF.